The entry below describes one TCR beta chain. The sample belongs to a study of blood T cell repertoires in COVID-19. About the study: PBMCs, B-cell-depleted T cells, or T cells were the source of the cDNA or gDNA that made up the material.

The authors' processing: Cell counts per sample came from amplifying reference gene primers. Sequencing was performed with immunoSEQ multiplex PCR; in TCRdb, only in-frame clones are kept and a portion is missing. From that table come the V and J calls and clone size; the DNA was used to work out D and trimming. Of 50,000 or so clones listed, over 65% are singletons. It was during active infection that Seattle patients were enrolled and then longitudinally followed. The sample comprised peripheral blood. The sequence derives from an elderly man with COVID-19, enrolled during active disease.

The CDR3 reads CATSGGQITGELFF. The CDR3 DNA reads TGTGCCACCAGTGGCGGACAGATCACCGGGGAGCTGTTTTTT. V and J are TRBV24-1 and TRBJ2-2; tentatively, D is TRBD1 (6 bases). The CDR3 extends over 14 amino acids. Trimming removed 5 bases at V and 4 bases at J, with 10 bases between. Germline CDR1 is KGHDR and CDR2 is SFDVKD.